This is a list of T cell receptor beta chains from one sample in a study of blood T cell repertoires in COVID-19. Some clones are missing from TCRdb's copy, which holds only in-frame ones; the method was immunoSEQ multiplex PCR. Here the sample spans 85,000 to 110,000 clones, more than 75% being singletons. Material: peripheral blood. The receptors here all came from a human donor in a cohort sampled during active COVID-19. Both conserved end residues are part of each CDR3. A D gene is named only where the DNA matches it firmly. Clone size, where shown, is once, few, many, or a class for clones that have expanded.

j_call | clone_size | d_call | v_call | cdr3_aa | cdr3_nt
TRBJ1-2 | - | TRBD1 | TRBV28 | CASSRDRSYYGYTF | TGTGCCAGCAGTCGGGACAGGAGCTACTATGGCTACACCTTC
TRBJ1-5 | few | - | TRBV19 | CASSVGPGDQPQHF | TGTGCCAGTAGTGTCGGTCCCGGGGATCAGCCCCAGCATTTT
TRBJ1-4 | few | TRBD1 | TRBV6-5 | CASLGQAATNEKLFF | TGTGCCAGTCTGGGACAGGCTGCAACTAATGAAAAACTGTTTTTT
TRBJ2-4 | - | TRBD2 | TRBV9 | CASSGSAGGVLAKNIQYF | TGTGCCAGCAGCGGTAGCGCGGGGGGGGTACTAGCCAAAAACATTCAGTACTTC
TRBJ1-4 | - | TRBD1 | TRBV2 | CASAGQGPSTNEKLFF | TGTGCCAGCGCCGGACAGGGCCCTTCAACTAATGAAAAACTGTTTTTT
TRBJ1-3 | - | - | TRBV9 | CASSVGGGRARVGNTIYF | TGTGCCAGCAGCGTAGGAGGCGGCAGGGCCAGAGTCGGAAACACCATATATTTT
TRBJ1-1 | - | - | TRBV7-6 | CASSADRLNTEAFF | TGTGCCAGCAGCGCGGACAGACTTAACACTGAAGCTTTCTTT
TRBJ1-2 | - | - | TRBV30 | CAWSVSLAGYGYTF | TGTGCCTGGAGTGTATCTTTAGCTGGCTATGGCTACACCTTC
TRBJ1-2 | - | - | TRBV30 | CAWRLVNYGYTF | TGTGCCTGGAGATTAGTTAACTATGGCTACACCTTC
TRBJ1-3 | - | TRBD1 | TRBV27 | CASSLGQGNSGNTIYF | TGTGCCAGCAGTTTGGGACAGGGAAACTCTGGAAACACCATATATTTT
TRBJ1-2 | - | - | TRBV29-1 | CSVEVEFELYYGYTF | TGCAGCGTTGAAGTGGAGTTTGAGCTCTACTATGGCTACACCTTC
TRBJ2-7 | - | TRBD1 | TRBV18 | CASSTIGARGSLYEQYF | TGTGCCAGCTCAACAATAGGGGCCAGGGGGAGTCTCTACGAGCAGTACTTC
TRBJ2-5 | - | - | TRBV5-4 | CAWEARETQYF | TGCGCATGGGAGGCGCGGGAGACCCAGTACTTC
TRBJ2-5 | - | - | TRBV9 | CASSQDSNAQETQYF | TGTGCCAGCAGTCAGGACAGTAATGCACAAGAGACCCAGTACTTC
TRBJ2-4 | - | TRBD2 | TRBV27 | CASRQGLAGGWAKNIQYF | TGTGCCAGCAGACAAGGACTAGCGGGGGGCTGGGCCAAAAACATTCAGTACTTC
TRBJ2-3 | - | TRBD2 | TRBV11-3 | CASSARTSGGTTDTQYF | TGTGCCAGCAGCGCCCGGACTAGCGGGGGTACCACAGATACGCAGTATTTT
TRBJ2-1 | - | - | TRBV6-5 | CASRHRISYNEQFF | TGTGCCAGCCGGCACAGGATTTCCTACAATGAGCAGTTCTTC
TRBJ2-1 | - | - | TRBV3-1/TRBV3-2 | CASSPSLASSYNEQFF | TGTGCCAGCAGCCCCTCCCTGGCTAGCTCCTACAATGAGCAGTTCTTC
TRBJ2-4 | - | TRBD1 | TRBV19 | CASSIKGQGFKKPLQYF | TGTGCCAGTAGTATAAAGGGACAGGGATTTAAAAAGCCACTTCAGTACTTC
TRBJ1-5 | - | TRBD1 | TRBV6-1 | CASSEATGYLAAQHF | TGTGCCAGCAGTGAAGCGACAGGGTATTTAGCGGCCCAGCATTTT
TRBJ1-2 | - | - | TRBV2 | CASSEAKERGYGYTF | TGTGCCAGCAGTGAAGCCAAGGAAAGGGGCTATGGCTACACCTTC
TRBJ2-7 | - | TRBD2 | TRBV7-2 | CASSPAGGTSSYEQYF | TGTGCCAGCAGCCCTGCGGGGGGGACCAGCTCCTACGAGCAGTACTTC
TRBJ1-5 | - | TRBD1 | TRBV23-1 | CASRQGDSNQPQHF | TGCGCCAGCCGACAGGGGGATAGCAATCAGCCCCAGCATTTT
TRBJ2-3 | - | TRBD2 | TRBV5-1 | CASSLGSGGAEDTQYF | TGCGCCAGCAGCTTGGGTAGCGGGGGGGCCGAAGATACGCAGTATTTT
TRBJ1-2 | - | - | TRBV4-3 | CASSKQLSGTGLSGRGYTF | TGCGCCAGCAGCAAACAACTTTCCGGGACGGGACTCTCAGGACGTGGCTACACCTTC
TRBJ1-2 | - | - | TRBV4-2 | CASSQEGRIYGYTF | TGTGCCAGCAGCCAAGAGGGCAGAATCTATGGCTACACCTTC
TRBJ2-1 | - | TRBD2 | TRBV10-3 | CAISDQAGGDQFF | TGTGCCATCAGTGACCAGGCGGGGGGGGATCAGTTCTTC
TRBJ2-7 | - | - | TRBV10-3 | CAITSGVVEQYF | TGTGCCATCACCTCGGGGGTGGTGGAGCAGTACTTC
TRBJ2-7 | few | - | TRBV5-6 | CASSFRTADYEQYF | TGTGCCAGCAGCTTTCGGACAGCAGACTACGAGCAGTACTTC
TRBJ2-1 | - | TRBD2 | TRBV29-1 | CSVASGGAYNEQFF | TGCAGCGTGGCTAGCGGGGGGGCCTACAATGAGCAGTTCTTC
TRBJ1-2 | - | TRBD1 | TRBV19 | CASTWDRVYGYTF | TGTGCCAGTACCTGGGACAGAGTCTATGGCTACACCTTC
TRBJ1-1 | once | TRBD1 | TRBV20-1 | CSASQGVNTEAFF | TGCAGTGCTAGTCAGGGGGTGAACACTGAAGCTTTCTTT
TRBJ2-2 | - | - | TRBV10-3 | CAINPTGSTGELFF | TGTGCCATCAACCCTACAGGGAGCACCGGGGAGCTGTTTTTT
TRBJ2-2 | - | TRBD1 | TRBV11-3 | CASSFESRGTANTGELFF | TGTGCCAGCAGCTTTGAGAGTCGAGGGACAGCGAACACCGGGGAGCTGTTTTTT
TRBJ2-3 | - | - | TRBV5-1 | CASSLEGDGTDTQYF | TGCGCCAGCAGCTTGGAAGGGGATGGCACAGATACGCAGTATTTT
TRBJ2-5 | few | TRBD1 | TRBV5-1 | CASSPMTGSGETQYF | TGCGCCAGCAGCCCCATGACAGGGTCAGGGGAGACCCAGTACTTC
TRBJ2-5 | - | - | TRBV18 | CASSGGVEETQYF | TGTGCCAGCTCAGGCGGGGTGGAAGAGACCCAGTACTTC
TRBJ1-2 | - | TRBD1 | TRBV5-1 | CASRLDLTGLGYTF | TGCGCCAGCAGGTTGGACCTGACAGGGTTAGGCTACACCTTC
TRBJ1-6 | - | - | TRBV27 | CASSFSRGVSPLHF | TGTGCCAGCAGTTTTAGCAGGGGCGTTTCACCCCTCCACTTT
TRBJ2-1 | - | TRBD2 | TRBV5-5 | CASSTLAGGLYNEQFF | TGTGCCAGCAGCACCCTAGCGGGGGGGCTCTACAATGAGCAGTTCTTC
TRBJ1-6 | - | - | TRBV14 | CASSHNREGGSPLHF | TGTGCCAGCAGCCATAACAGGGAGGGTGGTTCACCCCTCCACTTT
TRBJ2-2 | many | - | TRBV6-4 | CASNPGSHTGELFF | TGTGCCAGCAATCCGGGGTCCCACACCGGGGAGCTGTTTTTT
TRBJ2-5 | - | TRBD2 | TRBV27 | CASSPLRGDQETQYF | TGTGCCAGCAGTCCGCTGCGGGGGGACCAAGAGACCCAGTACTTC
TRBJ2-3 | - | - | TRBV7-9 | CASSLYQDLADTQYF | TGTGCCAGCAGCTTATATCAGGATTTGGCAGATACGCAGTATTTT
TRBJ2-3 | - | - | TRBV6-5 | CASTWGGQGTDTQYF | TGTGCCAGCACCTGGGGGGGGCAGGGCACAGATACGCAGTATTTT
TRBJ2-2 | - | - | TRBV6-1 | CASSEADAGSGYTGELFF | TGTGCCAGCAGTGAAGCGGATGCCGGGTCAGGGTACACCGGGGAGCTGTTTTTT